Listed below are T cell receptor beta chains from one sample, sequenced in a study of blood T cell repertoires in COVID-19. Libraries were prepared by immunoSEQ multiplex PCR; TCRdb keeps only in-frame clonotypes and omits some of them. Among around 330,000 clones listed, 85% were seen once. The sample consisted of PBMCs or T cells enriched from blood (not recorded which). The receptors stem from a woman aged 25-40 years who had been exposed to COVID-19. Each CDR3 is given with its conserved first and last residue. D genes are given only for firm matches. The size of a clone is reported for some rows only, either as once, few or many, or as a class for expanded clones.

j_gene	d_gene	abundance	v_gene	CDR3nt	CDR3aa
TRBJ1-1	NA	NA	TRBV4-1	TGCGCCAGCAGCCAAGATACGAGCCTGAACACTGAAGCTTTCTTT	CASSQDTSLNTEAFF
TRBJ1-2	NA	NA	TRBV27	TGTGCCAGCAGTTTAAATAACAGATACTATGGCTACACCTTC	CASSLNNRYYGYTF
TRBJ2-7	NA	NA	TRBV9	TGTGCCAGCAGCGTGGGAGGTAACGAGCAGTACTTC	CASSVGGNEQYF
TRBJ1-5	TRBD1	NA	TRBV10-1	TGCGCCAGCAGTGAGTCGAGGACAGGGCAACAGCCCCAGCATTTT	CASSESRTGQQPQHF
TRBJ2-2	NA	many	TRBV6-5	TGTTCGATTGGGCGATTCCAAGGGGAGCTGTTTTTT	CSIGRFQGELFF
TRBJ1-5	NA	NA	TRBV19	TGTGCCAGTAGCATGACAGGAAGCAATCAGCCCCAGCATTTT	CASSMTGSNQPQHF
TRBJ1-5	TRBD1	NA	TRBV28	TGTGCCAGCAGCAGATGGGACAGGGGGATTAATCAGCCCCAGCATTTT	CASSRWDRGINQPQHF
TRBJ2-7	NA	NA	TRBV29-1	TGCAGCGCGTATAGTGAAAATTCCTACGAGCAGTACTTC	CSAYSENSYEQYF
TRBJ2-7	TRBD1	NA	TRBV29-1	TGCAGCGGCAGGGACAGGGTCGGTCTCGAGCAGTACTTC	CSGRDRVGLEQYF
TRBJ2-6	NA	NA	TRBV30	TGTGCCTGGAGTGTACTTAGAGGGGCCAACGTCCTGACTTTC	CAWSVLRGANVLTF
TRBJ2-5	TRBD1	NA	TRBV5-4	TGTGCCAGCAGCTTGGGACAGGGCATTCAAGAGACCCAGTACTTC	CASSLGQGIQETQYF
TRBJ1-5	TRBD1	NA	TRBV2	TGTGCCAGCAACGAGGGGGACAGGGGGTCTCAGCCCCAGCATTTT	CASNEGDRGSQPQHF
TRBJ2-5	NA	NA	TRBV5-1	TGCGCCAGCAGCTGGCAGGGAAGTAGTGAGACCCAGTACTTC	CASSWQGSSETQYF
TRBJ2-3	TRBD1	NA	TRBV19	TGTGCCAGTAGTCCCCGGACAGGGACAGATACGCAGTATTTT	CASSPRTGTDTQYF
TRBJ2-2	TRBD2	NA	TRBV9	TGTGCCAGCAGCCGGACTAGCGGGATACGTTTGGACGGGGAGCTGTTTTTT	CASSRTSGIRLDGELFF
TRBJ2-2	TRBD2	NA	TRBV28	TGTGCCAGCAGTTTCCCCCTAGCGGGAGCCCCCGGGGAGCTGTTTTTT	CASSFPLAGAPGELFF
TRBJ2-7	NA	NA	TRBV5-1	TGCGCCAGCAGCTTGAATCGGCAGGTCGACGAGCAGTACTTC	CASSLNRQVDEQYF
TRBJ2-2	TRBD1	NA	TRBV25-1	TGTGCCAGCAAGGGGACAGGTAACACCGGGGAGCTGTTTTTT	CASKGTGNTGELFF
TRBJ2-3	NA	NA	TRBV27	TGTGCCAGCAGTTTAAGCGGCGGGAGCACAGATACGCAGTATTTT	CASSLSGGSTDTQYF
TRBJ1-2	TRBD1	NA	TRBV14	TGTGCCAGCAGCCAAAGGGCAGGACAGGCGCACTATGGCTACACCTTC	CASSQRAGQAHYGYTF
TRBJ2-7	TRBD1	NA	TRBV6-5	TGTGCCAGCAGTTTTACAAGGGGACAGGGCTACGAGCAGTACTTC	CASSFTRGQGYEQYF
TRBJ1-1	NA	NA	TRBV3-1/TRBV3-2	TGTGCCAGCAGCCAAGACGTGAACACTGAAGCTTTCTTT	CASSQDVNTEAFF
TRBJ1-1	NA	few	TRBV2	TGTGCCAGCAGTGAAGCTTTTCAGGGTAAGGACACTGAAGCTTTCTTT	CASSEAFQGKDTEAFF
TRBJ1-5	NA	NA	TRBV10-2	TGCGCCAGCAGTGGGCAGGGCGGGGGTAGCAATCAGCCCCAGCATTTT	CASSGQGGGSNQPQHF
TRBJ2-7	TRBD2	NA	TRBV7-6	TGTGCCAGCAGCCAATACGTCCGGGAGGGCCTTGGGGAGGGACGGACGGAGCAGTACTTC	CASSQYVREGLGEGRTEQYF
TRBJ2-3	NA	NA	TRBV6-5	TGTGCCAGCAGTTATTCCAGCGCGGGGACAGATACGCAGTATTTT	CASSYSSAGTDTQYF
TRBJ1-1	NA	NA	TRBV18	TGTGCCAGCTCTGGTGGGGGGATGGGCACTGAAGCTTTCTTT	CASSGGGMGTEAFF
TRBJ2-3	NA	NA	TRBV18	TGTGCCAGCTCACCAATCGATGTTGGCCAGGGCGGTATAGATACGCAGTATTTT	CASSPIDVGQGGIDTQYF
TRBJ2-7	TRBD2	NA	TRBV19	TGTGCCAGTAGTGAGACGGGACTAGCGGAATACTACGAGCAGTACTTC	CASSETGLAEYYEQYF
TRBJ2-1	NA	NA	TRBV7-6	TGTGCCAGCAGCTTATTTTACAGCGGATCCTATGGTTACAATGAGCAGTTCTTC	CASSLFYSGSYGYNEQFF
TRBJ2-4	NA	NA	TRBV28	TGTGCCAGCAGTTTACGGTGGGAGCTACAGTACTTC	CASSLRWELQYF
TRBJ2-5	TRBD2	NA	TRBV5-1	TGCGCCAGCAGCTTGGGACTAGCGGGAGCAAGAGAGACCCAGTACTTC	CASSLGLAGARETQYF
TRBJ2-3	NA	once	TRBV27	TGTGCCAGCAGTTCCTTCACAGATACGCAGTATTTT	CASSSFTDTQYF
TRBJ2-1	NA	NA	TRBV24-1	TGTGCCACCAGTGAGGGGAGAATTAGCTCCTACAATGAGCAGTTCTTC	CATSEGRISSYNEQFF
TRBJ2-7	NA	NA	TRBV28	TGTGCCAGCAGTTTATTCATCTCCTACGAGCAGTACTTC	CASSLFISYEQYF
TRBJ2-3	NA	NA	TRBV4-1	TGCGCCAGCAGCCAGTTAATAGGGGCAGATACGCAGTATTTT	CASSQLIGADTQYF
TRBJ2-3	NA	NA	TRBV5-1	TGCGCCAGCAGCGGTGAGGGCGCAGATACGCAGTATTTT	CASSGEGADTQYF
TRBJ2-5	TRBD1	NA	TRBV5-1	TGCGCCAGCGCGAGACAGGGTTTCGAAGAGACCCAGTACTTC	CASARQGFEETQYF
TRBJ1-4	TRBD1	NA	TRBV7-9	TGTGCCAGCAGCTTACCGCGGGACAGGGCCGAAAAACTGTTTTTT	CASSLPRDRAEKLFF
TRBJ2-1	NA	NA	TRBV12-2	TGTGCAAGTCGCACGCGACTAGCGGGAGGGCCATGGGAGCAGTTCTTC	CASRTRLAGGPWEQFF
TRBJ2-5	TRBD1	NA	TRBV5-4	TGTGCCAGCACCTCGCCGGGACAGGGTTGGGGAGAGACCCAGTACTTC	CASTSPGQGWGETQYF
TRBJ2-5	TRBD2	NA	TRBV7-9	TGTGCCAGCAGCTACCCACCAAGCGGGGTAAAGACCCAGTACTTC	CASSYPPSGVKTQYF